This T cell receptor beta chain is from a study of vaccination and CD4 T cells after COVID-19. About the research overall: All convalescent patients were nasal swab PCR positive for SARS-CoV-2; fewer than ten had mild and one severe disease. Overlapping spike peptides of SARS-CoV-2, HCoV-NL63, HCoV-OC43 and HCoV-229E stimulated the cells.

Regarding the study as a whole: 304 of 307 vaccine-specific clones from convalescent patients were spike mono-reactive.

An Oncomine TCR Beta short-read assay was used to sequence the DNA from cultured CD4+ T cells. TCRdb passed the PCR reads through MiXCR, listing each CDR3 protein once. In the table there are about 11,000 distinct CDR3 sequences, about two thirds of which are singletons. Stated treatment: roughly 10-day PBMC culture with coronavirus spike peptide pools or control peptides (ViraFEST assay). After expanding antigen-specific T cells with peptide pools, ViraFEST sequenced their TCRs. Comments on this clonotype: Its antigen is still unknown.

Trimming left V 5 bases short and J 3 bases short, with 13 bases between. The CDR3 is 13 residues long. Per the germline V gene, CDR1 is DFQATT and CDR2 is SNEGSKA (reference sequence). This receptor was obtained from a human donor who had recovered from COVID-19. The chain couples TRBV20-1 to TRBJ1-1; D is possibly TRBD1 (6 bases). The sequenced material came from CD4+ T cells from blood, cultured in vitro. CDR3 bases: TGCAGTGCTGGAAGGGGGTTCGACACTGAAGCTTTCTTT. Residues: CSAGRGFDTEAFF.